This TCR beta chain appears in the sequencing data of a study of spatial heterogeneity in lung cancer. On the study more broadly: Follow-up PBMC specimens underwent sequencing when available; their median timing was roughly 24 months after resection. Sequencing consistently turned up more beta-chain sequences than alpha-chain sequences. Study-wide points: The appearance of ubiquitous expanded tumor TCRs in blood was greater at resection than follow-up.

The V gene end was trimmed by 7 bases and the J gene end by 5 bases; junction bases not matched to a gene: 3. Germline assignment: CDR1 MNHEY and CDR2 SVGEGT. CDR3 length: 13 residues. A unique molecular identifier was attached to every TCR cDNA molecule. TCRdb re-called the 5' RACE reads through MiXCR, storing one row per CDR3 protein. The table lists about 52,000 distinct CDR3 sequences, roughly 7.4% of them singletons. This clonotype was detected only a few times. Its specificity is unknown. Time point noted: blood at routine non-recurrence follow-up after resection. The input material, whole RNA from tumor, nontumor lung or frozen PBMC, was sequenced unsorted.

The source is a female donor with early-stage non-small cell lung cancer. This sequence joins TRBV6-2 or TRBV6-3 and TRBJ2-5, with 11 bases matching TRBD1. The sample in question was PBMCs, obtained at follow-up. The CDR3 nucleotides read TGTGCCAGCACCGGACAGGGGGCTGAGACCCAGTACTTC. This gives the protein CASTGQGAETQYF.